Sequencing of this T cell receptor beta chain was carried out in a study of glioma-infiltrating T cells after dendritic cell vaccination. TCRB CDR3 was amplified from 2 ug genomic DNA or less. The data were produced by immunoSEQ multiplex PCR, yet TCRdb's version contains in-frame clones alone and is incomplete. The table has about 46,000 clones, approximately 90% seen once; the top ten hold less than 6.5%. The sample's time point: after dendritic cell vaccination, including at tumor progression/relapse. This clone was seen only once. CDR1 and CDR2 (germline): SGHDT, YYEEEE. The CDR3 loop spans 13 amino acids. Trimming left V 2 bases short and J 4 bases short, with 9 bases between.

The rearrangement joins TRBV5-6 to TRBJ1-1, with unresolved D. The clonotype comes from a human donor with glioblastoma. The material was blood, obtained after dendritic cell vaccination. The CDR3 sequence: CASSFGVATEAFF. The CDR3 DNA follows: TGTGCCAGCAGCTTCGGGGTGGCCACTGAAGCTTTCTTT.